This T cell receptor (beta chain) was found in a study of blood T cell repertoires in COVID-19 (dated by TCRdb to the early 2020s). Describing the broader study: Samples covering the acute and convalescent phases of COVID-19 were provided by collaborators in the United States, Italy and Spain. The prospective study material was composed of cDNA or gDNA derived from T cells, B-cell-depleted T cells, or PBMCs. The dataset comprised deeply sampled blood TCRbeta repertoires from subjects exposed to, actively infected with, or recovered from COVID-19. The repertoires were released in a freely available public database intended as a resource for research on the immune response to SARS-CoV-2. The samples were drawn from two sources: the first 160 participants of the ongoing ImmuneRACE study, and over 1,000 subjects contributed by 6 global collaborators. The sample metadata nearly always contained a de-identified subject ID, COVID-19 status, age in years and sex. Where available, HLA class I and class II types were taken from metadata supplied by the sample provider and were not determined by assay-based typing.

The paper's findings and limits, for the study overall: How much clinical and demographic metadata was included differed by source and by participant, and the metadata was provided uncurated.

In the prospective study, participants were roughly 18 to 89 years old, resided in 20 to 30 geographic areas of the United States, and were enrolled through a virtual design. In the prospective study, participants were assigned to cohorts based on the clinical history participants reported in a screening survey and a study questionnaire. For ImmuneRACE Cohort 3, a participant was defined as recovered based on two consecutive negative NP/OP PCR tests, clearance by a healthcare professional, or resolution of symptoms. In the prospective study, mobile phlebotomists collected whole blood, serum and a nasopharyngeal or oropharyngeal swab from each participant. Additional blood draws and questionnaires over a roughly two-month period could optionally be provided by prospective study participants. Before DNA extraction, prospective study blood samples were shipped either frozen or at room temperature.

The CDR3 covers 15 residues, taking in both the cysteine and the phenylalanine. Just the 45-base CDR3 DNA is kept, in frame starting at base 1. Per the germline V gene, LGHNA is the CDR1 and YSLEER is the CDR2. V trim: 1 base; J trim: 2 bases; unmatched bases: 0. In this sample, this clone turned up a few times. The antigen this receptor binds is unknown. Per-base quality was not reported, and no clone a single base away is much larger than it. TCRbeta CDR3 regions were amplified from genomic DNA by means of the immunoSEQ Assay, a bias-controlled multiplex PCR. On the study's bioinformatics: Nucleated cell counts per sample were estimated from amplification of reference gene primers within the assay. To quantify the absolute abundance of each unique TCRbeta CDR3 rearrangement, sequence reads were collapsed and filtered. Productive Simpson clonality was computed per sample as the square root of Simpson's diversity index over productive rearrangements. TCRdb took over this immuneACCESS table, retaining in-frame rearrangements with V and J assigned. Such tables are incomplete; in checked studies, under half of the missing clones stem from an unresolved V gene, and the remainder is unexplained. The DNA gave D and trimming, while V, J and clone size come from that table. Recorded for this sample are about 230,000 clones; around nine tenths of them occurred a single time. The ten biggest clones cover 9.5% to 14% of the sample.

The clonotype comes from a man between 25 and 39 years old who had recovered from COVID-19. The sequenced material came from PBMCs or T cells enriched from blood (not recorded which). The rearrangement combines TRBV4-3 with TRBJ2-3; TRBD1 lines up with 10 middle nucleotides. The DNA sequence is as follows: TGCGCCAGCAGCCAAGGACAGGGGGCCACAGATACGCAGTATTTT. This translates into CASSQGQGATDTQYF.